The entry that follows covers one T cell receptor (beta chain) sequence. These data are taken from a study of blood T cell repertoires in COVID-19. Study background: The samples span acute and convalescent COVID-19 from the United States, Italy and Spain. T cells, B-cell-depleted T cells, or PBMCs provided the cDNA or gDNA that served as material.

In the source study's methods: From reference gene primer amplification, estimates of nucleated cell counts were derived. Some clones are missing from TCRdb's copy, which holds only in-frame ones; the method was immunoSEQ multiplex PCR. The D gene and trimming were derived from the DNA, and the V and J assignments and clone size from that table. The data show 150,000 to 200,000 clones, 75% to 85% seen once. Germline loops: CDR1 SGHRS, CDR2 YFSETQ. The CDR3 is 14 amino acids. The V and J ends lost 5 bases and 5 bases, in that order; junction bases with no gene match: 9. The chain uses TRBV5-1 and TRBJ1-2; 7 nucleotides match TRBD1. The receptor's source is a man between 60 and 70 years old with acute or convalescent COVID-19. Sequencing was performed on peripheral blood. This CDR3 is CASSVGQSSYGYTF. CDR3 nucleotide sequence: TGCGCCAGCAGTGTGGGACAGTCCTCTTATGGCTACACCTTC.